This T cell receptor beta chain was profiled in a study of control samples from healthy donors and cancer patients (dated by TCRdb to 2020 to 2021). As to this clone: Its antigen is unknown. Base qualities are not recorded, but no much larger clone differs from it by a single base.

For CDR1 and CDR2, the germline V gene lists SGHRS and YFSETQ. V is clipped by 4 bases and J by 7 bases, and the sequence between their germline boundaries is 20 bases long. Measured from the cysteine to the phenylalanine, the CDR3 is 15 residues long. This entry keeps only the CDR3 DNA: 45 bases, framed from base 1. Library method: the immunoSEQ multiplex PCR assay. Here the immuneACCESS table is served through TCRdb, limited to in-frame sequences with V and J called. Missing clones are a known gap in these copies; in checked studies unresolved V genes cover under half, and the rest lacks a known reason. A total of almost 95,000 clones appear in this sample, 90% of them only once. Under 4% of the sample lies in the top ten.

This receptor was taken from a woman between 18 and 29 years old in good health. The rearrangement joined TRBV5-1 to TRBJ1-2, with TRBD1 as a weak D call on 6 bases. The sample comprised blood. Here the CDR3 is given as CASSLLDQGSGGYTF. The nucleotides are TGCGCCAGCAGCCTGTTAGATCAGGGGAGTGGTGGCTACACCTTC.